This TCR beta chain emerged from a study of shared clonotypes between healthy human individuals. For this clone: No antigen is known for it.

The study's findings and limits: Non-shared clonotypes had lower generation probabilities than those shared by all four donors.

Naive CD8 populations comprised CD45RO-negative cells positively selected for CCR7, excluding terminally differentiated effector memory CD45RA+ cells. Some clones are missing from TCRdb's copy, which holds only in-frame ones; the method was immunoSEQ multiplex PCR. Of roughly 2,000,000 clones in the sample, 85% to 95% were seen once. Germline values: CDR1 LNHDA, CDR2 SQIVND (reference sequence). V gave up 5 bases and J gave up 5 bases, with 11 bases separating them. This CDR3 has 13 amino acids. What was sequenced was naive CD8+ T cells sorted from blood. The V and J genes are TRBV19 and TRBJ2-3; D may be TRBD1 or TRBD2 (5 bases each). This TCR was recovered from a man aged 18 to 30 in good health. CDR3 in amino acids: CASSPGTGDTQYF. The CDR3 nucleotides are TGTGCCAGTAGTCCCGGGACGGGAGATACGCAGTATTTT.